This is a list of T cell receptor beta chains from one sample in a study of cytomegalovirus exposure and HLA in healthy donors. Clones were read by immunoSEQ multiplex PCR, and TCRdb kept only the in-frame ones, dropping some. The repertoire has fewer than 250,000 clones, more than 75% of them found once; the top ten carry approximately 5.7%. The sample consisted of PBMCs. The source of these receptors is a man aged 40-50 years in good health and CMV-seropositive. CDR3s include the opening cysteine and the closing phenylalanine or tryptophan. A D gene is named only where the DNA matches it firmly. Where a row states a size, it is once, few, many or the class of an expanded clone; other rows omit it.

13	TRBJ2-1	NA	TRBV4-1	NA	CASSQIGLNEQFF	TGCGCCAGCAGCCAAATAGGACTAAATGAGCAGTTCTTC
13	TRBJ1-1	NA	TRBV6-6	NA	CASTAEGRGEAFF	TGTGCCAGCACCGCCGAGGGCAGGGGTGAAGCTTTCTTT
14	TRBJ1-1	NA	TRBV11-2	NA	CASSLAGVNTEAFF	TGTGCCAGCAGCTTGGCGGGAGTGAACACTGAAGCTTTCTTT
18	TRBJ2-5	TRBD1	TRBV25-1	NA	CASSETSGQRLKGETQYF	TGTGCCAGCAGTGAAACATCGGGACAGAGGCTTAAAGGGGAGACCCAGTACTTC
13	TRBJ1-2	NA	TRBV7-8	NA	CASSLFGLNGYTF	TGTGCCAGCAGCTTATTCGGTCTTAATGGCTACACCTTC
14	TRBJ1-2	TRBD1	TRBV2	NA	CASSDNRGIYGYTF	TGTGCCAGCAGTGATAACAGGGGGATCTATGGCTACACCTTC
15	TRBJ1-1	NA	TRBV6-5	NA	CASTPAKGWGTEAFF	TGTGCCAGCACCCCTGCCAAGGGGTGGGGCACTGAAGCTTTCTTT
15	TRBJ2-7	TRBD1	TRBV7-9	NA	CASSLLRTGSYEQYF	TGTGCCAGCAGCTTACTTCGGACAGGCTCCTACGAGCAGTACTTC
15	TRBJ2-2	TRBD1	TRBV27	NA	CASRQGATDTGELFF	TGTGCCAGCAGACAGGGGGCTACTGACACCGGGGAGCTGTTTTTT
17	TRBJ2-3	TRBD2	TRBV5-1	NA	CASSIVSSGRGTDTQYF	TGCGCCAGCAGCATCGTCTCTAGCGGGAGGGGAACAGATACGCAGTATTTT
15	TRBJ2-1	TRBD1	TRBV9	NA	CASTFSGGAYDEQFF	TGTGCCAGCACCTTTTCAGGGGGCGCATACGATGAGCAGTTCTTC
16	TRBJ2-3	TRBD2	TRBV5-1	NA	CASLSGLAGNTDTQYF	TGCGCCAGCCTTTCCGGACTAGCGGGAAACACAGATACGCAGTATTTT
15	TRBJ2-1	TRBD2	TRBV2	once	CASSGGAGGYNEQFF	TGTGCCAGCAGTGGGGGTGCGGGAGGTTACAATGAGCAGTTCTTC
15	TRBJ2-3	NA	TRBV9	once	CASSGRDNPTDTQYF	TGTGCCAGCAGCGGCCGGGACAACCCCACAGATACGCAGTATTTT
14	TRBJ2-3	NA	TRBV6-5	few	CASSQRVGTDTQYF	TGTGCCAGCAGTCAACGGGTAGGCACAGATACGCAGTATTTT
17	TRBJ2-1	TRBD2	TRBV5-1	NA	CASSSSPGLAGEAEQFF	TGCGCCAGCAGCTCTTCCCCGGGACTAGCGGGAGAGGCTGAGCAGTTCTTC
16	TRBJ2-3	NA	TRBV27	NA	CASSLSMGQRTDTQYF	TGTGCCAGCAGTTTATCGATGGGGCAAAGGACAGATACGCAGTATTTT
14	TRBJ1-1	TRBD1	TRBV29-1	NA	CSVEVRGPVTEAFF	TGCAGCGTTGAAGTTAGGGGGCCGGTTACTGAAGCTTTCTTT
13	TRBJ2-1	NA	TRBV19	NA	CASSIETRNEQFF	TGTGCCAGTAGTATAGAGACGCGGAATGAGCAGTTCTTC
15	TRBJ1-5	NA	TRBV19	NA	CASSIDSGSNQPQHF	TGTGCCAGTAGTATAGATTCGGGTTCCAATCAGCCCCAGCATTTT
16	TRBJ2-1	TRBD2	TRBV14	NA	CASSRSTSGNGFEQFF	TGTGCCAGCAGCCGCAGCACTAGCGGGAATGGCTTTGAGCAGTTCTTC
16	TRBJ1-2	NA	TRBV7-8	NA	CASSPGAGARASGYTF	TGTGCCAGCAGCCCCGGAGCGGGGGCGCGCGCCTCTGGCTACACCTTC
18	TRBJ2-2	NA	TRBV7-3	NA	CASSLGVDWTENTGELFF	TGTGCCAGCAGCTTAGGGGTCGACTGGACAGAAAACACCGGGGAGCTGTTTTTT
12	TRBJ2-3	TRBD2	TRBV19	NA	CASSSGSDTQYF	TGTGCCAGTAGTAGCGGGAGCGATACGCAGTATTTT
15	TRBJ2-1	TRBD1	TRBV6-5	NA	CASSTDRGPYNEQFF	TGTGCCAGCAGTACTGACAGGGGACCCTACAATGAGCAGTTCTTC
18	TRBJ2-1	TRBD2	TRBV29-1	few	CSVEDLGSGRAIDYEQFF	TGCAGCGTTGAAGATCTGGGTAGCGGGAGGGCTATAGACTATGAGCAGTTCTTC
15	TRBJ1-4	TRBD1	TRBV7-9	NA	CASSPMTGLNEKLFF	TGTGCCAGCAGCCCAATGACAGGGCTTAATGAAAAACTGTTTTTT
15	TRBJ2-2	TRBD1	TRBV5-4	NA	CASSLGQGNTGELFF	TGTGCCAGCAGCTTGGGACAGGGGAACACCGGGGAGCTGTTTTTT
15	TRBJ2-1	NA	TRBV7-3	NA	CASSSGIAYRNEQFF	TGTGCCAGCAGCTCGGGGATCGCCTATCGGAATGAGCAGTTCTTC
13	TRBJ2-7	NA	TRBV15	once	CATSGGLTYEQYF	TGTGCCACCAGCGGGGGCCTCACCTACGAGCAGTACTTC
12	TRBJ1-4	TRBD1	TRBV6-6	few	CASSYSAGQRFF	TGTGCCAGCAGTTACTCCGCGGGACAGAGATTTTTT
15	TRBJ2-3	NA	TRBV6-1	few	CASSVLTGGTDTQYF	TGTGCCAGCAGTGTCCTGACAGGAGGCACAGATACGCAGTATTTT
11	TRBJ2-2	NA	TRBV7-8	NA	CAERDTGELFF	TGTGCAGAGAGAGACACCGGGGAGCTGTTTTTT
15	TRBJ2-1	NA	TRBV5-1	NA	CASTTGIGPYNEQFF	TGCGCCAGCACAACAGGGATAGGACCCTACAATGAGCAGTTCTTC
13	TRBJ2-5	NA	TRBV18	once	CASSDTYQETQYF	TGTGCCAGCTCGGACACCTACCAAGAGACCCAGTACTTC
15	TRBJ2-7	TRBD2	TRBV28	NA	CASSLSGGGYYEQYF	TGTGCCAGCAGTTTATCCGGGGGGGGATACTACGAGCAGTACTTC
16	TRBJ1-3	TRBD1	TRBV4-1	NA	CASSQDPTGAGNTIYF	TGCGCCAGCAGCCAAGATCCCACAGGGGCTGGAAACACCATATATTTT
14	TRBJ2-7	NA	TRBV19	NA	CASSVGWGDYEQYF	TGTGCCAGTAGTGTGGGGTGGGGGGACTACGAGCAGTACTTC
14	TRBJ2-3	TRBD2	TRBV29-1	NA	CSHGLAGDKDTQYF	TGCAGCCATGGACTAGCGGGAGACAAAGATACGCAGTATTTT
19	TRBJ2-4	TRBD1	TRBV9	NA	CASSAEGTGAQLAKNIQYF	TGTGCCAGCAGCGCCGAAGGGACAGGCGCCCAGCTAGCCAAAAACATTCAGTACTTC
16	TRBJ2-3	TRBD2	TRBV7-9	NA	CASSSLLAGEADTQYF	TGTGCCAGCAGCTCCCTACTAGCGGGAGAAGCAGATACGCAGTATTTT
15	TRBJ2-1	NA	TRBV12-5	once	CASGPVGGQYNEQFF	TGTGCTAGTGGCCCGGTGGGCGGGCAGTACAATGAGCAGTTCTTC